The clone carrying this T cell receptor (beta chain) was detected only once. Under the authors' procedure: Using reference gene primer amplification, nucleated cell counts were estimated. Method: immunoSEQ multiplex PCR; TCRdb's copy keeps in-frame clones and lacks some. The V and J calls and clone size are taken from that table; D and trimming were inferred from the DNA. Of tens of thousands of clones in the sample, over 70% were seen once. This sample was included in a study of blood T cell repertoires in COVID-19. About the study: The United States, Italy and Spain provided the acute and convalescent COVID-19 samples. PBMCs, B-cell-depleted T cells, or T cells were the source of the cDNA or gDNA that made up the material.

Germline V gene sequence: CDR1 KGHSH, CDR2 LQKENI. V lost 2 bases, J lost 2 bases, and 12 bases lay in between. CDR3 length equals 15 residues. The sequenced sample consisted of peripheral blood. The chain employs TRBV18 and TRBJ1-2, with TRBD1 as a possible D gene (5 bases). This TCR was recovered from a man aged 50-60 years with active COVID-19. The CDR3 nucleotides read TGTGCCAGCTCACCAATGGGAGGGACCAACTATGGCTACACCTTC. Translating it yields CASSPMGGTNYGYTF. Filled out from reference TRBV18 and TRBJ1-2, the complete variable domain reads NAGVMQNPRHLVRRRGQEARLRCSPMKGHSHVYWYRQLPEEGLKFMVYLQKENIIDESGMPKERFSAEFPKEGPSILRIQQVVRGDSAAYFCASSPMGGTNYGYTFGSGTRLTVV.